This T cell receptor (beta chain) was documented in a study of blood T cell repertoires in COVID-19. Study overall: The origin of the acute and convalescent COVID-19 samples was the United States, Italy and Spain. PBMCs, B-cell-depleted T cells, or T cells provided the cDNA or gDNA that made up the material.

Germline loops: CDR1 LGHDT, CDR2 YNNKEL (reference sequence). The germline V and J ends were trimmed by 4 bases and 3 bases, with 9 bases remaining between them. The CDR3 is 13 residues long. In the original processing: Estimation of nucleated cell counts was performed using reference gene primer amplification. Data came from immunoSEQ multiplex PCR; TCRdb stores just in-frame clones and leaves some out. V, J and clone size reflect that table, while D and trimming were determined from the DNA. This table has some 130,000 clones, about nine tenths appearing once. Only one count was recorded for this clone.

This receptor was identified in a man aged 45-65 years with acute or convalescent COVID-19. Sequenced sample: peripheral blood. The chain carries TRBV3-1 (or the pseudogene TRBV3-2) and TRBJ2-5, with D possibly TRBD2 on 6 matching bases. The CDR3, as DNA: TGTGCCAGCAGCCGGGGGGACGAAGAGACCCAGTACTTC. Translating it yields CASSRGDEETQYF.